These T cell receptor beta chains were read from a single sample in a study of blood T cell repertoires in COVID-19. Produced via immunoSEQ multiplex PCR; TCRdb's table is partial and in-frame only. The sample lists some 200,000 clones; roughly 80% were seen once. Input material: peripheral blood. These receptor sequences come from an older woman with acute or convalescent COVID-19. The CDR3 runs from the conserved cysteine through the conserved F or W. The D gene is left open where the match is weak. Only part of the rows carry a size: once, few, many, or a class if the clone is expanded.

V gene,D gene,J gene,clone size,CDR3 protein,CDR3 DNA
TRBV6-5,TRBD1,TRBJ1-1,.,CASRATTGNAFF,TGTGCCAGCAGAGCTACGACAGGGAACGCTTTCTTT
TRBV10-1,.,TRBJ1-6,few,CASEGHSPLHF,TGCGCCAGCGAGGGTCATTCACCCCTCCACTTT
TRBV5-8,.,TRBJ1-1,.,CASPNGVGGLNTEAFF,TGTGCCAGCCCGAACGGGGTGGGGGGACTGAACACTGAAGCTTTCTTT
TRBV11-2,TRBD2,TRBJ2-5,.,CASSLGTSGGRWETQYF,TGTGCCAGCAGCTTAGGGACTAGCGGGGGACGGTGGGAGACCCAGTACTTC
TRBV19,TRBD1,TRBJ1-2,.,CASSQTQGDYGYTF,TGTGCCAGTAGCCAAACGCAGGGGGACTATGGCTACACCTTC
TRBV18,TRBD1,TRBJ2-6,once,CASSPGQGIFVLTF,TGTGCCAGCTCCCCGGGACAGGGGATTTTCGTCCTGACTTTC
TRBV7-2,.,TRBJ2-7,once,CASSFGGHGEQYF,TGTGCCAGCAGCTTCGGGGGTCACGGCGAGCAGTACTTC
TRBV2,.,TRBJ1-2,.,CASSGSGNYGYTF,TGTGCCAGCAGTGGGTCGGGAAACTATGGCTACACCTTC
TRBV7-2,TRBD2,TRBJ2-2,once,CASSQLAGTTGELFF,TGTGCCAGCAGCCAACTAGCGGGGACCACCGGGGAGCTGTTTTTT
TRBV14,.,TRBJ2-7,.,CASSQDSGRYEQYF,TGTGCCAGCAGCCAAGATTCCGGTCGTTACGAGCAGTACTTC
TRBV5-4,.,TRBJ1-2,.,CASSGTGGYTF,TGTGCCAGCAGCGGAACAGGGGGCTACACCTTC
TRBV30,TRBD2,TRBJ2-3,.,CAWSVAGNTDTQYF,TGTGCCTGGAGTGTAGCGGGGAACACAGATACGCAGTATTTT
TRBV6-5,.,TRBJ1-1,.,CASFRQATMNTEAFF,TGTGCCAGTTTTCGACAGGCGACCATGAACACTGAAGCTTTCTTT
TRBV5-4,.,TRBJ1-2,.,CASSLARQPYGYTF,TGTGCCAGCAGCTTGGCCAGGCAGCCCTATGGCTACACCTTC
TRBV6-5,TRBD2,TRBJ2-3,.,CASKSGGAPDTQYF,TGTGCCAGCAAGAGCGGGGGGGCCCCAGATACGCAGTATTTT
TRBV30,.,TRBJ1-6,.,CAWSVRYGGASPLHF,TGTGCCTGGAGTGTAAGGTACGGGGGGGCTTCACCCCTCCACTTT
TRBV5-1,.,TRBJ1-1,.,CASSSNTGYTEAFF,TGCGCCAGCAGCTCTAATACAGGCTACACTGAAGCTTTCTTT
TRBV19,TRBD1,TRBJ1-6,.,CASSITGDSPLHF,TGTGCCAGTAGTATTACAGGGGATTCACCCCTCCACTTT
TRBV10-3,.,TRBJ2-3,.,CAISEARGWTDTQYF,TGTGCCATCAGTGAGGCCCGGGGTTGGACAGATACGCAGTATTTT
TRBV7-6,.,TRBJ1-2,.,CASSLGTPFDYYGYTF,TGTGCCAGCAGCTTAGGGACACCCTTCGACTACTATGGCTACACCTTC
TRBV5-4,TRBD1,TRBJ1-4,.,CASSRTGGKLFF,TGTGCCAGCAGCCGGACAGGGGGAAAACTGTTTTTT
TRBV29-1,.,TRBJ2-2,.,CSVCLSSGELFF,TGCAGCGTATGTCTTAGCAGCGGGGAGCTGTTTTTT
TRBV7-3,.,TRBJ2-6,.,CASSPFGGSSGANVLTF,TGTGCCAGCAGCCCTTTCGGAGGATCTTCTGGGGCCAACGTCCTGACTTTC
TRBV5-1,.,TRBJ2-1,.,CASKSNNEQFF,TGCGCCAGCAAGAGCAACAATGAGCAGTTCTTC
TRBV10-2,TRBD1,TRBJ2-5,.,CASSDEGTGLQETQYF,TGCGCCAGCAGTGATGAGGGGACAGGGCTACAAGAGACCCAGTACTTC
TRBV9,.,TRBJ2-3,.,CASSVRTESTDTQYF,TGTGCCAGCAGCGTGAGGACAGAGAGCACAGATACGCAGTATTTT
TRBV19,TRBD2,TRBJ2-5,once,CASSISRGGRETQYF,TGTGCCAGTAGTATATCGCGGGGGGGCCGGGAGACCCAGTACTTC
TRBV5-6,TRBD2,TRBJ2-6,.,CASSLGLAGYSGANVLTF,TGTGCCAGCAGCTTGGGACTAGCGGGGTACTCTGGGGCCAACGTCCTGACTTTC
TRBV2,TRBD1,TRBJ1-1,.,CASSNRGWNTEAFF,TGTGCCAGCAGCAACAGGGGGTGGAACACTGAAGCTTTCTTT
TRBV7-8,TRBD1,TRBJ1-2,.,CASSLGLRGRRGLHYGYTF,TGTGCCAGCAGCTTAGGCCTACGAGGTCGGAGGGGGCTTCACTATGGCTACACCTTC
TRBV30,.,TRBJ2-3,.,CAWSVGRGTDTQYF,TGTGCCTGGAGTGTAGGAAGAGGGACAGATACGCAGTATTTT
TRBV11-2,.,TRBJ2-3,.,CASSFFPDTQYF,TGTGCCAGCAGCTTTTTTCCGGATACGCAGTATTTT
TRBV24-1,TRBD1,TRBJ2-5,.,CATSESGTASQETQYF,TGTGCCACCAGTGAGAGTGGGACAGCATCCCAAGAGACCCAGTACTTC
TRBV7-2,.,TRBJ2-5,.,CASSLEAVQETQYF,TGTGCCAGCAGCTTAGAAGCGGTTCAAGAGACCCAGTACTTC
TRBV5-1,.,TRBJ2-1,.,CASNSLSTYNEQFF,TGCGCCAGCAACAGTTTGTCTACCTACAATGAGCAGTTCTTC
TRBV18,TRBD2,TRBJ2-2,.,CASSPTSDTGELFF,TGTGCCAGCTCGCCAACTAGCGACACCGGGGAGCTGTTTTTT
TRBV18,.,TRBJ1-3,.,CASSNQSSGNTIYF,TGTGCCAGCTCAAACCAGTCCTCTGGAAACACCATATATTTT
TRBV7-8,TRBD2,TRBJ2-1,.,CASSFTRDLAGVFYNEQFF,TGTGCCAGCAGCTTCACCCGGGATCTAGCGGGGGTGTTCTACAATGAGCAGTTCTTC
TRBV4-3,.,TRBJ1-2,.,CASSQDLRGHGYTF,TGCGCCAGCAGCCAAGATCTTAGGGGTCATGGCTACACCTTC
TRBV3-1/TRBV3-2,TRBD2,TRBJ2-2,.,CASSTRLAGGLGELFF,TGTGCCAGCAGCACCAGACTAGCGGGGGGGCTCGGGGAGCTGTTTTTT
TRBV24-1,TRBD1,TRBJ2-7,.,CATSDAGTGDEQYF,TGTGCCACCAGTGACGCCGGGACAGGGGACGAGCAGTACTTC
TRBV24-1,.,TRBJ2-5,.,CATSDLRGSQETQYF,TGTGCCACCAGTGATTTACGGGGGAGCCAAGAGACCCAGTACTTC
TRBV28,TRBD2,TRBJ2-5,.,CASSLGGVRQETQYF,TGTGCCAGCAGTTTGGGGGGGGTGAGGCAAGAGACCCAGTACTTC
TRBV18,.,TRBJ1-2,few,CASSPTEEGSYGYTF,TGTGCCAGCTCCCCGACAGAGGAGGGTTCCTATGGCTACACCTTC
TRBV24-1,TRBD1,TRBJ2-1,.,CATSDFQAGGNEQFF,TGTGCCACCAGTGATTTTCAGGCAGGGGGCAATGAGCAGTTCTTC
TRBV25-1,.,TRBJ2-3,.,CASSAQYTDTQYF,TGTGCCAGCAGTGCTCAGTACACAGATACGCAGTATTTT
TRBV5-4,.,TRBJ1-4,.,CASSLGRGAEKLFF,TGTGCCAGCAGCTTAGGGAGGGGAGCCGAAAAACTGTTTTTT
TRBV5-1,TRBD2,TRBJ2-2,.,CASRWSGLAGVPTGELFF,TGCGCCAGCAGGTGGTCGGGACTAGCGGGGGTCCCTACCGGGGAGCTGTTTTTT
TRBV3-1/TRBV3-2,TRBD1,TRBJ1-1,once,CASSEPTGQGARGTEAFF,TGTGCCAGCAGCGAACCGACCGGGCAGGGGGCGCGAGGCACTGAAGCTTTCTTT
TRBV5-4,TRBD2,TRBJ2-3,.,CASSFKRDADTQYF,TGTGCCAGCAGCTTCAAGCGGGACGCAGATACGCAGTATTTT
TRBV7-2,TRBD2,TRBJ2-7,.,CASVLAGAYEQYF,TGTGCCAGCGTACTAGCGGGGGCCTACGAGCAGTACTTC
TRBV2,TRBD1,TRBJ2-3,.,CASREQGAQDTQYF,TGTGCCAGCAGAGAACAGGGGGCGCAAGATACGCAGTATTTT
TRBV19,TRBD1,TRBJ1-1,.,CASSSRDRGKAFF,TGTGCCAGTAGTAGTCGGGACAGGGGAAAAGCTTTCTTT
TRBV5-6,TRBD1,TRBJ2-4,.,CASSLQGAPAKNIQYF,TGTGCCAGCAGCTTACAGGGGGCGCCGGCCAAAAACATTCAGTACTTC
TRBV7-2,TRBD1,TRBJ1-6,.,CASSLAWDRGNSPLHF,TGTGCCAGCAGCTTAGCTTGGGACAGGGGAAATTCACCCCTCCACTTT
TRBV3-1/TRBV3-2,.,TRBJ2-4,.,CASSQAGQLAKNIQYF,TGTGCCAGCAGCCAAGCCGGACAGTTAGCCAAAAACATTCAGTACTTC
TRBV20-1,.,TRBJ2-5,.,CSASQGETQYF,TGCAGTGCTAGCCAGGGGGAGACCCAGTACTTC
TRBV10-2,TRBD2,TRBJ2-7,.,CASSDTGGGRSYEQYF,TGCGCCAGCAGTGACACGGGGGGAGGAAGGTCCTACGAGCAGTACTTC
TRBV5-6,.,TRBJ1-2,.,CASSLRQGIYIPRYGYTF,TGTGCCAGCAGCCTGAGGCAGGGGATCTACATTCCACGCTATGGCTACACCTTC